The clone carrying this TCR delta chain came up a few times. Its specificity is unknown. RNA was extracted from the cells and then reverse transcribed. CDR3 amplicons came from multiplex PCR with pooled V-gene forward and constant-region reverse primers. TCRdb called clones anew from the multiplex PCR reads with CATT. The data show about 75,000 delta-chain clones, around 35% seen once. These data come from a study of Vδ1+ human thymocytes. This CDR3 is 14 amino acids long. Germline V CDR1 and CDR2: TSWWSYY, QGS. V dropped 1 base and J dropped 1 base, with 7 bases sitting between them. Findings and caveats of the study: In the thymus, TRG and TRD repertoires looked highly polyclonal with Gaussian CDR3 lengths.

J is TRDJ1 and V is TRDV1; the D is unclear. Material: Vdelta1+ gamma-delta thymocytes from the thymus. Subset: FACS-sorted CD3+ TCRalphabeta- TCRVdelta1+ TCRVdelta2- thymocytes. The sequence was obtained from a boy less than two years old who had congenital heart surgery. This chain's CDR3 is CALGEPSTTDKLIF. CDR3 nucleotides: TGTGCTCTTGGGGAACCATCAACCACCGATAAACTCATCTTT.